The rows below give T cell receptor beta chains drawn from one sample of a study of T cells in tuberculosis. The method was immunoSEQ multiplex PCR; TCRdb's version includes in-frame clones alone and lacks a portion of them. The repertoire holds tens of thousands of clones, 90% to 95% seen once, with more than 1.3% in the top ten. Sequenced here: PBMCs, sampled at tuberculosis diagnosis. These receptors were collected from an adult with tuberculosis. Each CDR3 is given with its conserved first and last residue. The D gene is left open where the match is weak. Size values are once, few and many counts, or a class for expanded clones, and some rows have none.

D: NA; size: NA; J: TRBJ1-3; V: TRBV6-6; CDR3: CASTSGNTIYF; DNA: TGTGCCAGCACATCTGGAAACACCATATATTTT
D: TRBD2; size: NA; J: TRBJ2-5; V: TRBV7-2; CDR3: CASSLIAGPNWTQYF; DNA: TGTGCCAGCAGCTTAATAGCGGGCCCGAATTGGACCCAGTACTTC
D: NA; size: NA; J: TRBJ2-1; V: TRBV18; CDR3: CASSEVVLEQFF; DNA: TGTGCCAGCTCAGAGGTGGTTCTTGAGCAGTTCTTC
D: NA; size: NA; J: TRBJ2-1; V: TRBV5-1; CDR3: CASRTSGGASSYNEQFF; DNA: TGCGCCAGCAGGACTAGTGGGGGAGCAAGCTCCTACAATGAGCAGTTCTTC
D: NA; size: NA; J: TRBJ1-2; V: TRBV7-2; CDR3: CASSPTSGGRYGYTF; DNA: TGTGCCAGCAGCCCGACCTCGGGGGGCCGCTATGGCTACACCTTC
D: TRBD2; size: NA; J: TRBJ2-2; V: TRBV7-6; CDR3: CASSPGGAPGELFF; DNA: TGTGCCAGCAGCCCGGGGGGGGCCCCCGGGGAGCTGTTTTTT
D: TRBD2; size: NA; J: TRBJ2-5; V: TRBV11-1; CDR3: CASSWRSGLADPMETQYF; DNA: TGTGCCAGCAGCTGGAGATCGGGACTAGCAGACCCCATGGAGACCCAGTACTTC
D: TRBD2; size: NA; J: TRBJ2-2; V: TRBV19; CDR3: CASKIPGLVGELFF; DNA: TGTGCCAGTAAGATTCCGGGACTAGTCGGGGAGCTGTTTTTT
D: TRBD1; size: NA; J: TRBJ2-3; V: TRBV15; CDR3: CATSRVRVVDRRDTQYF; DNA: TGTGCCACCAGCAGGGTCCGGGTCGTGGACAGGAGAGATACGCAGTATTTT
D: NA; size: NA; J: TRBJ2-1; V: TRBV5-8; CDR3: CASSLLVVYNEQFF; DNA: TGTGCCAGCAGCTTACTAGTGGTCTACAATGAGCAGTTCTTC
D: NA; size: NA; J: TRBJ1-1; V: TRBV30; CDR3: CAWGGGGTEAFF; DNA: TGTGCCTGGGGGGGAGGTGGTACTGAAGCTTTCTTT
D: NA; size: NA; J: TRBJ1-1; V: TRBV6-5; CDR3: CASSYSAGQTNTEAFF; DNA: TGTGCCAGCAGTTACTCGGCCGGACAGACGAACACTGAAGCTTTCTTT
D: NA; size: NA; J: TRBJ2-7; V: TRBV30; CDR3: CAWSNFGKEEQYF; DNA: TGTGCCTGGAGTAACTTCGGTAAGGAGGAGCAGTACTTC
D: TRBD1; size: NA; J: TRBJ1-6; V: TRBV30; CDR3: CAWSPPDRLNSPLHF; DNA: TGTGCCTGGAGTCCTCCGGACAGGCTGAATTCACCCCTCCACTTT
D: TRBD2; size: NA; J: TRBJ2-7; V: TRBV19; CDR3: CASSPLAGGALEQYF; DNA: TGTGCCAGTAGTCCACTAGCGGGAGGGGCCCTCGAGCAGTACTTC
D: TRBD2; size: NA; J: TRBJ2-5; V: TRBV19; CDR3: CASSIGLAGGQETQYF; DNA: TGTGCCAGTAGTATAGGACTAGCGGGCGGCCAAGAGACCCAGTACTTC
D: NA; size: NA; J: TRBJ1-6; V: TRBV5-6; CDR3: CASSPGGIDIHF; DNA: TGTGCCAGCAGCCCGGGAGGCATTGATATCCACTTT
D: NA; size: NA; J: TRBJ1-2; V: TRBV6-5; CDR3: CASRGERPTYGYTF; DNA: TGTGCCAGCAGAGGAGAGAGACCGACCTATGGCTACACCTTC
D: NA; size: NA; J: TRBJ2-1; V: TRBV28; CDR3: CASSLLSSYNEQFF; DNA: TGTGCCAGCAGTTTATTGAGCTCCTACAATGAGCAGTTCTTC
D: TRBD2; size: once; J: TRBJ2-7; V: TRBV4-2; CDR3: CASSQVAGAVGQYF; DNA: TGTGCCAGCAGCCAAGTAGCGGGAGCGGTCGGGCAGTACTTC
D: TRBD1; size: NA; J: TRBJ2-1; V: TRBV7-2; CDR3: CASSDRGPHNEQFF; DNA: TGTGCCAGCAGCGACAGGGGACCCCACAATGAGCAGTTCTTC
D: NA; size: NA; J: TRBJ2-7; V: TRBV2; CDR3: CASSQGFYEQYF; DNA: TGTGCCAGCAGTCAGGGTTTCTACGAGCAGTACTTC
D: NA; size: NA; J: TRBJ2-2; V: TRBV5-1; CDR3: CASSLGAGMGTGELFF; DNA: TGCGCCAGCAGCTTGGGGGCAGGGATGGGCACCGGGGAGCTGTTTTTT
D: TRBD2; size: NA; J: TRBJ2-7; V: TRBV28; CDR3: CATPGLAGASRPYEQYF; DNA: TGTGCCACCCCGGGACTAGCGGGAGCCTCCCGCCCCTACGAGCAGTACTTC
D: TRBD1; size: NA; J: TRBJ2-3; V: TRBV28; CDR3: CASSLTGGTDTQYF; DNA: TGTGCCAGCAGCCTGACAGGGGGCACAGATACGCAGTATTTT
D: TRBD2; size: NA; J: TRBJ2-7; V: TRBV6-1; CDR3: CASSNSGRVDEQYF; DNA: TGTGCCAGCTCGAATAGCGGGAGGGTGGACGAACAGTACTTC
D: TRBD2; size: NA; J: TRBJ2-5; V: TRBV7-8; CDR3: CASSLRLAGWMETQYF; DNA: TGTGCCAGCAGCCTTCGGCTAGCGGGTTGGATGGAGACCCAGTACTTC
D: TRBD1; size: NA; J: TRBJ1-1; V: TRBV27; CDR3: CASSPTTGQGRRNTEAFF; DNA: TGTGCCAGCAGTCCCACGACGGGACAGGGGAGGCGGAACACTGAAGCTTTCTTT
D: NA; size: NA; J: TRBJ1-2; V: TRBV19; CDR3: CASSIGPSSGGYTF; DNA: TGTGCCAGTAGTATTGGGCCCTCCTCCGGTGGCTACACCTTC
D: TRBD2; size: NA; J: TRBJ2-1; V: TRBV6-1; CDR3: CASSVSGLAGGGNNEQFF; DNA: TGTGCCAGCAGTGTCTCCGGGCTAGCGGGAGGAGGGAACAATGAGCAGTTCTTC
D: TRBD2; size: NA; J: TRBJ2-3; V: TRBV27; CDR3: CASSLHKEGGADTQYF; DNA: TGTGCCAGCAGCCTCCATAAGGAGGGAGGGGCAGATACGCAGTATTTT
D: TRBD2; size: NA; J: TRBJ2-1; V: TRBV27; CDR3: CASSTLTSGSYNEQFF; DNA: TGTGCCAGCAGTACACTCACTAGCGGGAGTTACAATGAGCAGTTCTTC
D: NA; size: NA; J: TRBJ1-4; V: TRBV9; CDR3: CASSPRQGANEKLFF; DNA: TGTGCCAGCAGCCCGCGGCAAGGAGCTAATGAAAAACTGTTTTTT
D: NA; size: once; J: TRBJ2-1; V: TRBV5-1; CDR3: CASSLDALRANEQFF; DNA: TGCGCCAGCAGCTTGGACGCCTTGAGGGCGAATGAGCAGTTCTTC
D: NA; size: NA; J: TRBJ1-2; V: TRBV4-1; CDR3: CASSQVGGRGGYTF; DNA: TGCGCCAGCAGCCAGGTCGGAGGGCGGGGTGGCTACACCTTC
D: NA; size: NA; J: TRBJ2-3; V: TRBV11-1; CDR3: CASSSRTSTDTQYF; DNA: TGTGCCAGCAGCTCCCGGACTAGCACAGATACGCAGTATTTT
D: NA; size: NA; J: TRBJ2-5; V: TRBV5-1; CDR3: CASSLGSETQYF; DNA: TGCGCCAGCAGCCTTGGGAGTGAGACCCAGTACTTC
D: NA; size: NA; J: TRBJ1-5; V: TRBV6-1; CDR3: CASRRDSNQPQHF; DNA: TGTGCCAGCAGGCGGGACAGCAATCAGCCCCAGCATTTT
D: NA; size: NA; J: TRBJ2-3; V: TRBV9; CDR3: CASSGRHPTDTQYF; DNA: TGTGCCAGCAGCGGAAGACATCCCACAGATACGCAGTATTTT
D: NA; size: NA; J: TRBJ1-1; V: TRBV28; CDR3: CASSLRGRIRTEAFF; DNA: TGTGCCAGCAGTTTGCGGGGGCGGATTAGAACTGAAGCTTTCTTT
D: TRBD1; size: NA; J: TRBJ1-2; V: TRBV30; CDR3: CAWSEGAGGYTF; DNA: TGTGCCTGGAGTGAGGGGGCGGGCGGCTACACCTTC
D: NA; size: NA; J: TRBJ2-7; V: TRBV6-1; CDR3: CASSEAPGVQQYF; DNA: TGTGCCAGCAGTGAAGCCCCAGGGGTTCAACAGTACTTC
D: TRBD2; size: NA; J: TRBJ2-7; V: TRBV4-2; CDR3: CASSQDLGLAGRTYEQYF; DNA: TGTGCCAGCAGCCAAGACTTGGGCCTAGCGGGTAGAACCTACGAGCAGTACTTC
D: TRBD2; size: NA; J: TRBJ2-3; V: TRBV19; CDR3: CASRVAGGTDTQYF; DNA: TGTGCCAGTAGGGTAGCGGGAGGCACAGATACGCAGTATTTT
D: TRBD1; size: NA; J: TRBJ1-2; V: TRBV29-1; CDR3: CSVRTGDGYTF; DNA: TGCAGCGTTCGGACAGGGGATGGCTACACCTTC
D: NA; size: NA; J: TRBJ2-7; V: TRBV7-9; CDR3: CASSFGEREQYF; DNA: TGTGCCAGCAGCTTCGGGGAACGCGAGCAGTACTTC
D: NA; size: once; J: TRBJ1-1; V: TRBV6-1; CDR3: CASSEVEGLNTEAFF; DNA: TGTGCCAGCAGTGAAGTGGAGGGATTGAACACTGAAGCTTTCTTT
D: NA; size: NA; J: TRBJ2-1; V: TRBV2; CDR3: CASSERTYNEQFF; DNA: TGTGCCAGCAGTGAGCGGACTTACAATGAGCAGTTCTTC
D: NA; size: NA; J: TRBJ2-7; V: TRBV27; CDR3: CASSLKGGAAYYEQYF; DNA: TGTGCCAGCAGTTTAAAGGGGGGGGCTGCATACTACGAGCAGTACTTC